What follows is one T cell receptor beta chain and its context. This sample was taken from a study of T cell changes during pregnancy in multiple sclerosis. The CDR3 is 15 residues long. Deletions cut 5 bases from V and 5 bases from J, with 19 bases between. Germline CDR1 reads SGHRS; CDR2 reads YFSETQ. This table comes from immunoSEQ multiplex PCR, and its TCRdb copy is limited to in-frame clones, with some not included. The sample lists 38,000 or so clones, around 90% occurring once. The specimen was CD4+ T cells from peripheral blood mononuclear cells, collected in the third trimester of pregnancy. This chain uses TRBV5-1 with TRBJ1-1; D is possibly TRBD1 (5 bases). The sequence was obtained from a female donor with multiple sclerosis, enrolled in a pregnancy study. The chain's CDR3 is CASSPKVGGVTEAFF. The CDR3, as DNA: TGCGCCAGCAGTCCGAAGGTCGGGGGGGTGACTGAAGCTTTCTTT.